A selection of T cell receptor beta chains follows, all from one sample in a study of T cell repertoires in cytomegalovirus infection. MiXCR, applied by TCRdb to the reads, yields one record per CDR3 protein. The sample comprises some 920,000 distinct CDR3 sequences, about 33% of which are singletons, and 13% rests with the top ten. No antigens are known for them. The material sequenced was cultured CD8+ T cells from PBMCs, taken from culture after CMV antigen stimulation. Every receptor here comes from a human donor in good health (CMV status not recorded). Some clones in this sample may be carry-over from other donors' samples. Both conserved end residues are part of each CDR3. D genes are given only for firm matches. Size values are once, few and many counts, or a class for expanded clones, and some rows have none.

v_gene	abundance	j_gene	d_gene	CDR3aa	CDR3nt
TRBV7-3	-	TRBJ2-5	-	CASSQQFQETQYF	TGTGCCAGCAGTCAACAGTTCCAAGAGACCCAGTACTTC
TRBV10-3	many	TRBJ2-1	-	CAITEGPRYEQFF	TGTGCCATCACCGAAGGGCCCAGGTATGAGCAGTTCTTC
TRBV13	-	TRBJ2-7	TRBD1	CASRMLQGAAYEQYF	TGTGCCAGCAGAATGTTACAGGGGGCAGCGTACGAGCAGTACTTC
TRBV27	-	TRBJ2-7	TRBD1	CASSWNTGGSNEQYF	TGTGCCAGCAGTTGGAATACAGGGGGAAGCAACGAGCAGTACTTC
TRBV9	-	TRBJ1-1	-	CASSPEGRVNTEAFF	TGTGCCAGCAGCCCAGAAGGCAGAGTGAACACTGAAGCTTTCTTT
TRBV11-1	-	TRBJ2-3	-	CASSLTRRSSFSTDTQYF	TGTGCCAGCAGCTTGACTAGAAGAAGCAGTTTTAGCACAGATACGCAGTATTTT
TRBV7-3	few	TRBJ2-3	-	CASKAQGGADTQYF	TGTGCCAGCAAAGCACAGGGTGGAGCAGATACGCAGTATTTT
TRBV12-3/TRBV12-4	many	TRBJ2-1	TRBD2	CASSLVGGGINEQFF	TGTGCCAGCAGTTTAGTCGGCGGGGGAATCAATGAGCAGTTCTTC
TRBV12-5	-	TRBJ2-1	-	CASKHYNEQFF	TGTGCTTCTAAACATTACAATGAGCAGTTCTTC
TRBV7-9	few	TRBJ2-5	-	CASSPPRLATKETQYF	TGTGCCAGCAGCCCCCCCAGGTTGGCAACCAAAGAGACCCAGTACTTC
TRBV2	few	TRBJ2-3	-	CASSDGSQGDTQYF	TGTGCCAGCAGTGATGGATCTCAAGGAGATACGCAGTATTTT
TRBV27	few	TRBJ2-5	-	CASSSLPLTKETQYF	TGTGCCAGCAGTTCTCTCCCGTTGACTAAAGAGACCCAGTACTTC
TRBV7-6	-	TRBJ2-3	TRBD2	CASSWERGGSTDTQYF	TGTGCCAGCAGCTGGGAGCGGGGAGGCAGCACAGATACGCAGTATTTT
TRBV19	-	TRBJ1-5	-	CASSIQYSNQPQHF	TGTGCCAGTAGTATTCAGTATAGCAATCAGCCCCAGCATTTT
TRBV20-1	-	TRBJ1-1	-	CSARDRNTEAFF	TGCAGTGCTAGGGACCGGAACACTGAAGCTTTCTTT
TRBV27	few	TRBJ1-2	TRBD1	CASGQGARNYGYTF	TGTGCCAGTGGACAGGGGGCGAGAAACTATGGCTACACCTTC